The entry below describes one TCR beta chain. Its cognate antigen has yet to be identified. The junction departs from the called germline gene at one end, perhaps through a read error. Donors were patients with localized lung adenocarcinoma, a subtype of non-small cell lung cancer. Samples were obtained from the margins of localized lung adenocarcinomas. CD8+ T cells from tumor tissue were profiled separately from CD4+ T cells for TCR repertoire analysis. These data originate in a study of CD4 and CD8 cells across lung adenocarcinoma regions (dated by TCRdb to the late 2010s). Notes on the research overall: The study examined intratumor heterogeneity of the T cell receptor repertoire by comparing tumor centers with tumor margins.

Libraries were prepared through PCR. Sequencing was performed on a HiSeq X Ten. TCRdb handled the public reads itself, with Q25 trimming in fastp and clone calling in MiXCR, and kept productive beta chains. Rows are combined by CDR3 protein, so each entry shows the most common genes and DNA. The sample table records 13,000 or so distinct CDR3 sequences; around 50% of these occur just once. Less than 35% of the sample is held by the ten biggest clonotypes. The germline V gene specifies MNHNS as CDR1 and SASEGT as CDR2. The CDR3 sequence holds 18 residues, the cysteine and phenylalanine included. The DNA shown is the 54-base CDR3, in frame from base 1.

The source of this sequence is a male donor with lung adenocarcinoma. The CD4 and CD8 labels of this study may be unreliable. Sequenced sample: CD8+ T cells from the margin of a lung tumor. Per the publication, the cell subset or site label means: tumor margin region. The V gene is TRBV6-1 and the J gene is TRBJ2-3; 7 bases in between match TRBD2. The encoded CDR3 is CAGSGAGTGGRATETQYF. The nucleotide sequence reads TGTGCGGGCAGTGGAGCGGGGACTGGGGGGAGGGCTACAGAGACGCAGTATTTT.